These T cell receptor beta chains were read from a single sample in a study of T cell changes during pregnancy in multiple sclerosis. Data came from immunoSEQ multiplex PCR; TCRdb stores just in-frame clones and leaves some out. The table includes around 36,000 clones, around 90% detected once. This specimen was CD4+ T cells from peripheral blood mononuclear cells, taken in the third trimester of pregnancy. The receptors shown here come from a female donor with multiple sclerosis, enrolled in a pregnancy study. CDR3s include the opening cysteine and the closing phenylalanine or tryptophan. Each record gives: D gene, clone size, V gene, J gene, CDR3 length, CDR3 protein, CDR3 DNA. D genes are given only for firm matches. Some rows mark clone size as missing; the rest say once, few, many or name a class of expanded clone.

D: .
size: once
V: TRBV6-5
J: TRBJ1-5
length: 13
CDR3: CASSGDSNQPQHF
DNA: TGTGCCAGCAGTGGAGATAGCAATCAGCCCCAGCATTTT

D: .
size: .
V: TRBV11-2
J: TRBJ1-4
length: 14
CDR3: CASSFLRSGEKLFF
DNA: TGTGCCAGCAGCTTCCTTCGGTCGGGTGAAAAACTGTTTTTT

D: TRBD2
size: .
V: TRBV9
J: TRBJ2-2
length: 15
CDR3: CASSPRLAGTGELFF
DNA: TGTGCCAGCAGCCCTCGACTAGCGGGGACCGGGGAGCTGTTTTTT

D: TRBD2
size: .
V: TRBV2
J: TRBJ2-7
length: 12
CDR3: CASSGGGYEQYF
DNA: TGTGCCAGCAGTGGGGGGGGCTACGAGCAGTACTTC

D: .
size: .
V: TRBV27
J: TRBJ1-1
length: 13
CDR3: CASSLRQSAEAFF
DNA: TGTGCCAGCAGTTTGCGGCAGAGCGCTGAAGCTTTCTTT

D: TRBD2
size: .
V: TRBV5-1
J: TRBJ2-5
length: 15
CDR3: CASSLLAGREETQYF
DNA: TGCGCCAGCAGCTTACTAGCGGGACGCGAAGAGACCCAGTACTTC

D: TRBD2
size: .
V: TRBV28
J: TRBJ2-7
length: 14
CDR3: CASFPGTSGYEQYF
DNA: TGTGCCAGCTTCCCCGGGACTAGCGGTTACGAGCAGTACTTC

D: TRBD1
size: .
V: TRBV5-1
J: TRBJ1-1
length: 16
CDR3: CASSLTDGQGATEAFF
DNA: TGCGCCAGCAGCTTGACGGACGGGCAGGGGGCAACTGAAGCTTTCTTT

D: .
size: .
V: TRBV2
J: TRBJ2-2
length: 15
CDR3: CASSEARGGTGELFF
DNA: TGTGCCAGCAGTGAAGCGAGGGGGGGTACCGGGGAGCTGTTTTTT

D: TRBD1
size: .
V: TRBV9
J: TRBJ2-7
length: 14
CDR3: CASSLAQGAYEQYF
DNA: TGTGCCAGCAGCTTGGCACAGGGGGCCTACGAGCAGTACTTC

D: TRBD2
size: .
V: TRBV19
J: TRBJ2-1
length: 16
CDR3: CASNRLAGGLDNEQFF
DNA: TGTGCCAGTAATCGACTAGCGGGAGGGCTCGACAATGAGCAGTTCTTC

D: .
size: once
V: TRBV27
J: TRBJ1-5
length: 14
CDR3: CASRTRVGVQPQHF
DNA: TGTGCCAGCAGGACCAGGGTAGGGGTTCAGCCCCAGCATTTT

D: TRBD1
size: few
V: TRBV7-9
J: TRBJ1-1
length: 13
CDR3: CASSLRQGTEAFF
DNA: TGTGCCAGCAGCTTAAGACAGGGAACTGAAGCTTTCTTT

D: .
size: .
V: TRBV28
J: TRBJ1-5
length: 14
CDR3: CASTNGGGNQPQHF
DNA: TGTGCCAGCACAAACGGGGGGGGCAATCAGCCCCAGCATTTT

D: TRBD1
size: .
V: TRBV5-1
J: TRBJ2-3
length: 18
CDR3: CASSFLFGQGVSTDTQYF
DNA: TGCGCCAGCAGTTTTTTATTTGGACAGGGCGTGTCCACAGATACGCAGTATTTT

D: TRBD2
size: .
V: TRBV2
J: TRBJ2-3
length: 15
CDR3: CASRGLGGRADTQYF
DNA: TGTGCCAGCAGGGGGTTGGGCGGGAGGGCAGATACGCAGTATTTT

D: TRBD2
size: .
V: TRBV4-1
J: TRBJ2-1
length: 17
CDR3: CASSHDRLAGGYNEQFF
DNA: TGCGCCAGCAGCCATGACCGACTAGCGGGCGGATACAATGAGCAGTTCTTC

D: .
size: .
V: TRBV7-2
J: TRBJ2-1
length: 16
CDR3: CASSLVLGGKNNEQFF
DNA: TGTGCCAGCAGCTTAGTATTGGGGGGTAAGAACAATGAGCAGTTCTTC

D: TRBD2
size: .
V: TRBV7-3
J: TRBJ2-5
length: 14
CDR3: CASSRTSGASTQYF
DNA: TGTGCCAGCAGCAGGACTAGCGGAGCATCGACCCAGTACTTC

D: .
size: once
V: TRBV12-5
J: TRBJ2-7
length: 13
CDR3: CASGSLVSYEQYF
DNA: TGTGCTAGTGGTTCCCTAGTTAGCTACGAGCAGTACTTC

D: .
size: .
V: TRBV28
J: TRBJ2-5
length: 18
CDR3: CASSSLGGGQGRRETQYF
DNA: TGTGCCAGCAGCTCCTTGGGGGGAGGTCAGGGTCGACGCGAGACCCAGTACTTC

D: .
size: once
V: TRBV29-1
J: TRBJ2-1
length: 14
CDR3: CSGLIAPSYNEQFF
DNA: TGCAGCGGATTGATAGCGCCGTCCTACAATGAGCAGTTCTTC

D: TRBD1
size: .
V: TRBV2
J: TRBJ1-5
length: 15
CDR3: CASSSELGGYQPQHF
DNA: TGTGCCAGCAGCAGTGAATTAGGGGGCTATCAGCCCCAGCATTTT

D: TRBD1
size: .
V: TRBV28
J: TRBJ1-5
length: 15
CDR3: CASGVQGPLNQPQHF
DNA: TGTGCCAGCGGGGTACAGGGGCCGTTAAATCAGCCCCAGCATTTT

D: .
size: .
V: TRBV5-4
J: TRBJ2-7
length: 14
CDR3: CASSLDSFSYEQYF
DNA: TGTGCCAGCAGCTTGGATTCCTTCTCCTACGAGCAGTACTTC

D: TRBD1
size: .
V: TRBV5-3
J: TRBJ1-4
length: 17
CDR3: CALLSGQGKRTNEKLFF
DNA: TGTGCCCTCTTATCGGGACAGGGGAAGAGAACTAATGAAAAACTGTTTTTT

D: TRBD1
size: .
V: TRBV29-1
J: TRBJ1-4
length: 14
CDR3: CSVALTGWNEKLFF
DNA: TGCAGCGTTGCCCTGACAGGGTGGAATGAAAAACTGTTTTTT

D: TRBD1
size: .
V: TRBV28
J: TRBJ1-3
length: 16
CDR3: CASSGTGGSSGNTIYF
DNA: TGTGCCAGCAGTGGGACAGGGGGCAGCTCTGGAAACACCATATATTTT

D: .
size: .
V: TRBV11-3
J: TRBJ2-5
length: 14
CDR3: CASSLGGSQETQYF
DNA: TGTGCCAGCAGCTTAGGAGGCAGCCAAGAGACCCAGTACTTC

D: .
size: few
V: TRBV23-1
J: TRBJ1-5
length: 15
CDR3: CASPMAQVEYQPQHF
DNA: TGCGCCAGCCCCATGGCGCAGGTAGAGTATCAGCCCCAGCATTTT

D: .
size: few
V: TRBV7-9
J: TRBJ2-3
length: 14
CDR3: CASSLEGRTDTQYF
DNA: TGTGCCAGCAGCTTAGAGGGGAGGACAGATACGCAGTATTTT

D: .
size: .
V: TRBV5-5
J: TRBJ2-6
length: 16
CDR3: CASSWRQNSGANVLTF
DNA: TGTGCCAGCAGCTGGCGACAGAACTCTGGGGCCAACGTCCTGACTTTC

D: TRBD1
size: .
V: TRBV30
J: TRBJ1-3
length: 14
CDR3: CAWATGGSGNTIYF
DNA: TGTGCCTGGGCGACAGGGGGCTCTGGAAACACCATATATTTT

D: TRBD1
size: .
V: TRBV6-5
J: TRBJ1-3
length: 15
CDR3: CASSWDRFSGNTIYF
DNA: TGTGCCAGCAGTTGGGACAGGTTCAGTGGAAACACCATATATTTT

D: .
size: .
V: TRBV19
J: TRBJ1-5
length: 16
CDR3: CASSKTVGGVVQPQHF
DNA: TGTGCCAGTAGTAAAACAGTGGGAGGGGTGGTTCAGCCCCAGCATTTT

D: TRBD2
size: .
V: TRBV2
J: TRBJ2-4
length: 17
CDR3: CASTPNLAGGAKNIQYF
DNA: TGTGCCAGCACCCCGAATTTAGCGGGGGGCGCCAAAAACATTCAGTACTTC

D: TRBD1
size: few
V: TRBV27
J: TRBJ1-2
length: 15
CDR3: CASSSAGTGREGYTF
DNA: TGTGCCAGCAGTTCGGCCGGGACAGGGAGGGAGGGCTACACCTTC

D: .
size: .
V: TRBV7-3
J: TRBJ1-1
length: 15
CDR3: CASSPHRVANTEAFF
DNA: TGTGCCAGCAGCCCGCACAGGGTTGCTAACACTGAAGCTTTCTTT

D: .
size: .
V: TRBV2
J: TRBJ1-5
length: 13
CDR3: CASSGEGDQPQHF
DNA: TGTGCCAGCAGTGGGGAGGGGGATCAGCCCCAGCATTTT

D: TRBD2
size: .
V: TRBV5-1
J: TRBJ2-7
length: 14
CDR3: CASSLVQTSVEQYF
DNA: TGCGCCAGCAGCTTGGTCCAGACTAGCGTCGAGCAGTACTTC

D: TRBD2
size: .
V: TRBV19
J: TRBJ2-2
length: 17
CDR3: CASSLRGLAGDTGELFF
DNA: TGTGCCAGTAGCCTCCGCGGACTAGCTGGGGACACCGGGGAGCTGTTTTTT

D: .
size: .
V: TRBV5-7
J: TRBJ2-7
length: 15
CDR3: CASSSRDSLRNEQYF
DNA: TGTGCCAGCAGCTCGCGAGACAGTTTAAGGAACGAGCAGTACTTC

D: TRBD1
size: .
V: TRBV5-1
J: TRBJ1-2
length: 17
CDR3: CASSWNPGQLDNYGYTF
DNA: TGCGCCAGCAGCTGGAACCCGGGACAGCTAGACAACTATGGCTACACCTTC

D: .
size: once
V: TRBV30
J: TRBJ2-5
length: 13
CDR3: CAWGGHSQETQYF
DNA: TGTGCCTGGGGGGGACACAGTCAAGAGACCCAGTACTTC

D: TRBD2
size: .
V: TRBV11-2
J: TRBJ2-3
length: 16
CDR3: CASSLAGGRGPDTQYF
DNA: TGTGCCAGCAGCTTAGCGGGCGGGAGAGGGCCAGATACGCAGTATTTT

D: TRBD1
size: once
V: TRBV6-1
J: TRBJ1-2
length: 15
CDR3: CASSDWTGFNYGYTF
DNA: TGTGCCAGCAGTGATTGGACAGGGTTTAACTATGGCTACACCTTC

D: TRBD1
size: .
V: TRBV5-1
J: TRBJ1-1
length: 14
CDR3: CASSPNRGSGEAFF
DNA: TGCGCCAGCAGCCCGAACAGGGGAAGTGGGGAAGCTTTCTTT

D: .
size: .
V: TRBV29-1
J: TRBJ1-1
length: 14
CDR3: CSVGGETGRTEAFF
DNA: TGCAGCGTTGGTGGGGAGACAGGACGCACTGAAGCTTTCTTT

D: TRBD1
size: .
V: TRBV9
J: TRBJ1-1
length: 15
CDR3: CASSVAGQGRVEAFF
DNA: TGTGCCAGCAGCGTAGCCGGACAGGGGCGGGTTGAAGCTTTCTTT

D: .
size: .
V: TRBV6-6
J: TRBJ2-7
length: 14
CDR3: CASSYWGFGDEQYF
DNA: TGTGCCAGCAGTTACTGGGGCTTTGGGGACGAGCAGTACTTC

D: .
size: once
V: TRBV21-1
J: TRBJ2-5
length: 17
CDR3: CASSFPGTDYPQETQYF
DNA: TGTGCCAGCAGCTTCCCCGGGACAGACTACCCCCAAGAGACCCAGTACTTC

D: .
size: .
V: TRBV19
J: TRBJ1-1
length: 13
CDR3: CASSDGVGTEAFF
DNA: TGTGCCAGTAGTGACGGGGTAGGCACTGAAGCTTTCTTT

D: TRBD2
size: .
V: TRBV4-2
J: TRBJ2-1
length: 16
CDR3: CASSQEPSGRNNEQFF
DNA: TGTGCCAGCAGCCAAGAACCTAGCGGGAGAAACAATGAGCAGTTCTTC